Listed below are T cell receptor beta chains from one sample, sequenced in a study of T cell changes during pregnancy in multiple sclerosis. TCRdb's table, derived via immunoSEQ multiplex PCR, lists solely in-frame clones and lacks some. The repertoire consists of approximately 45,000 clones, with 80% to 95% occurring once and the leading ten covering approximately 0.73%. This specimen consisted of CD4+ T cells from peripheral blood mononuclear cells, obtained in the first trimester of pregnancy. The receptors come from a female donor with multiple sclerosis, enrolled in a pregnancy study. CDR3s include the opening cysteine and the closing phenylalanine or tryptophan. The D gene is left open where the match is weak. Clone size is shown for a subset of rows, as once, few, many or a class of expanded clone.

j_call clone_size d_call v_call cdr3_aa cdr3_nt
TRBJ2-6 - - TRBV25-1 CASRSSGANVLTF TGTGCCAGCAGGAGCTCTGGGGCCAACGTCCTGACTTTC
TRBJ2-5 - TRBD1 TRBV5-8 CASSLIIGTGTETQYF TGTGCCAGCAGCTTGATTATCGGGACAGGCACGGAGACCCAGTACTTC
TRBJ1-5 - - TRBV6-5 CASSYRENQPQHF TGTGCCAGCAGTTATAGGGAGAATCAGCCCCAGCATTTT
TRBJ2-7 - - TRBV4-2 CASSQDLGSSYEQYF TGTGCCAGCAGCCAAGATTTGGGGAGCTCCTACGAGCAGTACTTC
TRBJ2-1 - - TRBV14 CASSRRDDRFEQFF TGTGCCAGCAGCCGACGAGACGACAGGTTTGAGCAGTTCTTC
TRBJ2-1 - TRBD2 TRBV10-3 CAIRTFEIAGYNEQFF TGTGCCATCAGGACCTTCGAGATAGCGGGGTACAATGAGCAGTTCTTC
TRBJ1-1 - - TRBV10-3 CAISGLGGTAFF TGTGCCATCAGTGGCTTGGGCGGGACGGCTTTCTTT
TRBJ2-2 - TRBD2 TRBV5-1 CASSLVAGAGELFF TGCGCCAGCAGCTTGGTAGCGGGGGCCGGGGAGCTGTTTTTT
TRBJ2-2 - - TRBV15 CATSRGHSTGELFF TGTGCCACCAGCAGAGGTCACAGCACCGGGGAGCTGTTTTTT
TRBJ2-5 once - TRBV28 CASSLVHRETQYF TGTGCCAGCAGTTTGGTCCACAGAGAGACCCAGTACTTC
TRBJ1-5 once TRBD1 TRBV5-1 CASSPSHRGANQPQHF TGCGCCAGCAGCCCGTCACACAGGGGCGCAAATCAGCCCCAGCATTTT
TRBJ2-7 - - TRBV30 CAAGEDPNSYEQYF TGTGCCGCCGGGGAGGACCCTAACTCCTACGAGCAGTACTTC
TRBJ2-3 - - TRBV15 CATSSPPAGTQYF TGTGCCACCAGCAGCCCGCCCGCCGGTACGCAGTATTTT
TRBJ2-7 - TRBD2 TRBV9 CASSPRTSGAYEQYF TGTGCCAGCAGCCCCCGGACTAGCGGGGCCTACGAGCAGTACTTC
TRBJ2-7 - TRBD2 TRBV27 CASRIAGLAGSEQYF TGTGCCAGCCGAATAGCGGGACTAGCGGGATCCGAGCAGTACTTC
TRBJ2-2 - TRBD1 TRBV7-2 CASSHPRDRGSTGELFF TGTGCCAGCAGCCATCCCCGGGACAGGGGTTCCACCGGGGAGCTGTTTTTT
TRBJ2-1 once TRBD2 TRBV7-9 CASSLALGLATDEQFF TGTGCCAGCAGCTTAGCGCTGGGACTAGCGACTGATGAGCAGTTCTTC
TRBJ1-3 - - TRBV28 CASSITQGHSGNTIYF TGTGCCAGCAGTATCACTCAGGGCCACTCTGGAAACACCATATATTTT
TRBJ2-2 - TRBD1 TRBV5-6 CASSLRTGANTGELFF TGTGCCAGCAGCCTACGGACAGGGGCCAACACCGGGGAGCTGTTTTTT
TRBJ1-2 once TRBD1 TRBV4-1 CASSLDRGLSYGYTF TGCGCCAGCAGCCTCGACAGGGGGCTTAGCTATGGCTACACCTTC